What follows are 24 T cell receptor beta chains derived from one specimen sequenced in a study of response to subunit inactivated influenza vaccine. MiXCR, run by TCRdb on the RT-PCR reads, gives a single entry per CDR3 protein. Among about 780,000 distinct CDR3 sequences, under 20% were seen once, and the ten largest hold about 11%. The sample in question was PBMCs from blood, obtained more than 4 days after vaccination. The receptors originated from a man in his forties or fifties who received an inactivated influenza vaccine.

The chain is built from TRBV3-1 and TRBJ1-1; D gene unclear. V lost 2 bases, J lost 4 bases, and 14 bases lay in between. The V gene's germline CDR1 is LGHDT and CDR2 YNNKEL (reference sequence). There are 15 residues in the CDR3. CDR3 DNA: TGTGCCAGCAGCCAAATAGCCGGGCGCGGCACTGAAGCTTTCTTT. Translation: CASSQIAGRGTEAFF. Complete variable domain (other parts from reference TRBV3-1 and TRBJ1-1): DTAVSQTPKYLVTQMGNDKSIKCEQNLGHDTMYWYKQDSKKFLKIMFSYNNKELIINETVPNRFSPKSPDKAHLNLHINSLELGDSAVYFCASSQIAGRGTEAFFGQGTRLTVV.

This clonotype occurred a few times. The chain has TRBV20-1 and TRBJ2-7; 8 bases are shared with TRBD1. Trimming removed 3 bases from V and 4 bases from J; junction bases left unmatched: 14. The germline CDR1 and CDR2 sequences are DFQATT and SNEGSKA (reference sequence). CDR3 length: 16 amino acids. The chain's CDR3 is CSASNSGFGTGYEQYF. CDR3 DNA sequence: TGCAGTGCTAGTAATTCCGGGTTCGGGACAGGTTACGAGCAGTACTTC.

At least ten counts were recorded for this clonotype. The chain links TRBV7-9 to TRBJ2-6, with unresolved D. The V end was cut by 4 bases, the J end by 3 bases, with 10 bases between. The V gene's germline CDR1 is SEHNR and CDR2 FQNEAQ (reference sequence). The CDR3 spans 15 residues. The CDR3: CASSSSPIGANVLTF. The CDR3 region has the DNA TGTGCCAGCAGCTCGTCCCCGATTGGGGCCAACGTCCTGACTTTC.

The V gene is TRBV6-2 or TRBV6-3, the J gene TRBJ1-5, with D perhaps matching TRBD1 (6 bases). CDR3 length equals 14 residues. The germline CDR1 and CDR2 sequences are MNHEY and SVGEGT. The V and J ends lost 6 bases and 2 bases respectively, with 11 bases between them. The CDR3, as DNA: TGTGCCAGCAGGGTTGGACAGCGCAATCAGCCCCAGCATTTT. Protein sequence: CASRVGQRNQPQHF.

V gene TRBV20-1 combines with J gene TRBJ2-1; D gene unclear. The CDR3 runs 12 residues. Germline values: CDR1 DFQATT, CDR2 SNEGSKA (reference sequence). V was cut by 0 bases and J by 8 bases, with 8 bases left in between. For the CDR3, the DNA is TGCAGTGCTAGAGATCTCAGTTATGAGCAGTTCTTC. This codes for CSARDLSYEQFF.

The chain couples TRBV6-2 or TRBV6-3 to TRBJ2-1, with 8 bases aligning to TRBD2. Germline V gene data show CDR1 as MNHEY and CDR2 as SVGEGT. The CDR3 extends over 20 amino acids. Unmatched junction bases numbered 18, after V lost 5 bases and J lost 0 bases. CDR3 in amino acids: CASSRPGSGTWRSSYNEQFF. DNA of the CDR3: TGTGCCAGCAGTCGTCCGGGTAGCGGGACCTGGCGTAGCTCCTACAATGAGCAGTTCTTC.

The rearrangement uses TRBV20-1 and TRBJ2-7; maybe TRBD1 (5 bases). Germline-derived CDR1 and CDR2 are DFQATT and SNEGSKA (reference sequence). The CDR3 is made up of 13 amino acids. V was clipped by 3 bases and J by 6 bases, with 15 bases between them. CDR3 loop: CSASRTYNSEQYF. The CDR3 DNA reads as TGCAGTGCTAGCCGGACATACAATTCCGAGCAGTACTTC.

The chain couples TRBV6-5 to TRBJ1-4; D unresolved. V gave up 2 bases and J gave up 10 bases, with 11 bases separating them. CDR3 size: 13 residues. Germline lookup yields CDR1 MNHEY and CDR2 SVGAGI. The CDR3 here is CASSYGEGGKLFF. CDR3 in DNA: TGTGCCAGCAGTTACGGGGAGGGAGGAAAACTGTTTTTT.

This clonotype was counted only a few times. The gene calls are TRBV12-3 or TRBV12-4 and TRBJ2-7; D unresolved. CDR3 length equals 13 residues. With 3 bases removed from V and 3 bases from J, the gap between germline ends came to 9 bases. DNA of the CDR3: TGTGCCAGCAGTTTTGTAGGATACTACGAGCAGTACTTC. It codes for CASSFVGYYEQYF.

Points on this clonotype: A junction end diverges from the germline sequence, so it may reflect a read error. The chain employs TRBV27 and TRBJ2-3; D might be TRBD2 (6 bases). The length of the CDR3 is 11 residues. Germline V lookup: CDR1 MNHEY, CDR2 SMNVEV (reference sequence). The CDR3 protein is CASSLAGPPVF. CDR3 in DNA: TGTGCCAGCAGTTTAGCGGGGCCCCCTGTATTT.

There are a few counts of this clonotype. The rearrangement uses TRBV12-3 or TRBV12-4 and TRBJ2-7; a possible D gene is TRBD2 (6 bases). The V gene lost 10 bases and the J gene lost 3 bases, with 13 bases spanning the gap. CDR3 length equals 12 residues. CDR3 sequence reads: CATALGGYEQYF. CDR3 nucleotides: TGTGCCACCGCCCTCGGGGGCTACGAGCAGTACTTC.

This clonotype has ten or more counts. J is TRBJ2-5 and V is TRBV7-8, with D perhaps matching TRBD1 (6 bases). Trimming stripped 4 bases from V and 7 bases from J, with 19 bases between. This CDR3 is built from 15 residues. Germline V gene lookup returns CDR1 SGHVS and CDR2 FQNEAQ. The CDR3 DNA follows: TGTGCCAGCAGCTCCCAGGGACAACTAGTCGGGACCCAGTACTTC. It yields the protein CASSSQGQLVGTQYF. Full variable domain (outside the CDR3, taken from reference TRBV7-8 and TRBJ2-5): GAGVSQSPRYKVAKRGQDVALRCDPISGHVSLFWYQQALGQGPEFLTYFQNEAQLDKSGLPSDRFFAERPEGSVSTLKIQRTQQEDSAVYLCASSSQGQLVGTQYFGPGTRLLVL.

This clonotype appeared a few times. The chain joins TRBV11-1 to TRBJ2-1, with D perhaps matching TRBD2 (6 bases). Germline CDR1 and CDR2: SGHAT and FQDESV (reference sequence). V lost 0 bases and J 2 bases, leaving 17 bases between the germline ends. This CDR3 has 18 amino acids. The CDR3 protein is CASSLAARGKVPYNEQFF. The CDR3 DNA reads as TGTGCCAGCAGCTTAGCCGCACGGGGGAAGGTCCCCTACAATGAGCAGTTCTTC.

This clonotype came up many times. J is TRBJ2-1 and V is TRBV5-5; D possibly corresponds to TRBD1 (6 bases). This CDR3 is 12 amino acids long. Germline V gene sequence: CDR1 SGHKS, CDR2 YYEKEE (reference sequence). Deletions cut 8 bases from V and 9 bases from J, with 15 bases between. CDR3: CASYRVRGEQFF. CDR3 coding DNA: TGTGCCAGTTACAGGGTCCGTGGTGAGCAGTTCTTC. Using reference TRBV5-5 and TRBJ2-1 for the parts outside the CDR3, the full variable domain is DAGVTQSPTHLIKTRGQQVTLRCSPISGHKSVSWYQQVLGQGPQFIFQYYEKEERGRGNFPDRFSARQFPNYSSELNVNALLLGDSALYLCASYRVRGEQFFGPGTRLTVL.

This clonotype was seen a handful of times. The V call is TRBV4-2, the J call TRBJ1-1; TRBD1 agrees at 7 bases. V gave up 1 base and J gave up 5 bases; unmatched junction bases: 10. This CDR3 has 16 residues. Germline V lookup: CDR1 LGHNA, CDR2 YNFKEQ. CDR3 DNA sequence: TGTGCCAGCAGCCAAGCACGGTCGCAGGGGGGGACTGAAGCTTTCTTT. It specifies CASSQARSQGGTEAFF.

This clonotype was seen only a few times. The rearrangement uses TRBV20-1 and TRBJ1-6; no reliable D call. In germline, CDR1 is DFQATT, CDR2 SNEGSKA (reference sequence). The CDR3 runs to 14 residues. Between the trimmed V and J ends, which lost 1 base and 4 bases, there was a span of 8 bases. Here the CDR3 reads CSARGESYNSPLHF. The CDR3 bases are TGCAGTGCTAGAGGCGAGAGTTATAATTCACCCCTCCACTTT.

This chain links TRBV7-2 with TRBJ1-6; D gene ambiguous. V was cut by 5 bases and J by 7 bases, with 12 bases left in between. This CDR3 spans 14 amino acids. Germline lookup yields CDR1 SGHTA and CDR2 FQGNSA. The CDR3 nucleotides are TGTGCCAGCAGCCCGCGGGCCCCCAATTCACCCCTCCACTTT. Translated, it gives CASSPRAPNSPLHF. Together with reference TRBV7-2 and TRBJ1-6, the CDR3 gives the full variable domain: GAGVSQSPSNKVTEKGKDVELRCDPISGHTALYWYRQSLGQGLEFLIYFQGNSAPDKSGLPSDRFSAERTGGSVSTLTIQRTQQEDSAVYLCASSPRAPNSPLHFGNGTRLTVT.

Many counts were recorded for this clonotype. J is TRBJ1-2 and V is TRBV5-1; a weak D match, TRBD1 (6 bases). V dropped 0 bases and J dropped 4 bases, with 7 bases sitting between them. The CDR3 runs 13 residues. Germline CDR1 SGHRS, CDR2 YFSETQ. The CDR3 nucleotides read TGCGCCAGCAGCTTGGGGGGGGCCTATGGCTACACCTTC. This encodes CASSLGGAYGYTF.

This clonotype was counted between two and nine times. The chain recombines TRBV5-1 with TRBJ1-4, with 8 bases identical to TRBD1. Losses at the gene ends were 4 bases for V and 5 bases for J; bases not matched to a gene: 4. Germline CDR1 reads SGHRS; CDR2 reads YFSETQ. CDR3 length: 14 amino acids. The CDR3 is CASSQGQANEKLFF. CDR3 DNA sequence: TGCGCCAGCAGCCAGGGACAGGCAAATGAAAAACTGTTTTTT.

This clonotype turned up a few times. The CDR3 DNA reads as TGTGCCAGCAGTAAACTAGCGGGAGCGGGGAATGAGCAGTTCTTC. Its protein product is CASSKLAGAGNEQFF. The rearrangement links TRBV6-2 or TRBV6-3 to TRBJ2-1; TRBD2 matches at 11 bases. J lost 7 bases, V lost 5 bases, and 7 bases had no gene match. Per germline, CDR1 MNHEY and CDR2 SVGEGT. This CDR3 is 15 amino acids long.

The V call is TRBV9, the J call TRBJ2-1; 10 bases match TRBD2. The CDR3 is 16 residues long. CDR1 is SGDLS and CDR2 is YYNGEE in the germline V gene. The trim removed 3 bases at V and 7 bases at J, leaving 10 bases unmatched. The DNA of the CDR3 is TGTGCCAGCAGCGCCCACCCTAGCGGGAGAGGGAATGAGCAGTTCTTC. Amino acid sequence: CASSAHPSGRGNEQFF.

The chain is built from TRBV7-8 and TRBJ2-2, with D maybe TRBD1 (5 bases). Between the trimmed V and J ends, which lost 2 bases and 8 bases, there was a span of 6 bases. From germline, CDR1 is SGHVS and CDR2 FQNEAQ. The CDR3 has 12 residues. The CDR3 DNA follows: TGTGCCAGCAGCTTACAGGGTGGGGAGCTGTTTTTT. This codes for CASSLQGGELFF.

The chain recombines TRBV27 with TRBJ1-4; no clear D. The CDR3 totals 14 residues. Germline-derived CDR1 and CDR2 are MNHEY and SMNVEV (reference sequence). Deletions cut 6 bases from V and 4 bases from J, with 12 bases between. The CDR3 DNA reads TGTGCCAGCAGCTATGACGGAATTAATGAAAAACTGTTTTTT. It specifies CASSYDGINEKLFF.

The genes are TRBV5-6 and TRBJ2-7; TRBD1 matches at 7 bases. The CDR3 length is 16 residues. Per germline, CDR1 SGHDT and CDR2 YYEEEE. V was clipped by 0 bases and J by 5 bases; unmatched bases: 11. As DNA, the CDR3 is TGTGCCAGCAGCTTGGCCGTGACGGACAGGTATCACGAGCAGTACTTC. Its translation: CASSLAVTDRYHEQYF.